The clone carrying this T cell receptor (beta chain) has more than one count but fewer than ten. A read error may produce the germline difference seen at one junction end. Germline V CDR1 and CDR2: SSHAT, FNYEAQ (reference sequence). This CDR3 is built from 16 residues. MiXCR was run by TCRdb on the 5' RACE reads, yielding one entry per CDR3 protein. The sample carries approximately 47,000 distinct CDR3 sequences, roughly 30% recorded once. The sequencing sample was made of naive CD4+ T cells sorted from blood. Stated subset: naive CD4+ T cells, CD4+CD45RA+CD25-. This receptor was taken from a female donor with breast cancer. The chain is built from TRBV7-7 and TRBJ1-1; D is possibly TRBD1 (5 bases). DNA of the CDR3: TGTGCTAGCAGACAGTCCTACCTGCCTTTGAACACTGAAGCTTTCTTT. This gives the protein CASRQSYLPLNTEAFF.